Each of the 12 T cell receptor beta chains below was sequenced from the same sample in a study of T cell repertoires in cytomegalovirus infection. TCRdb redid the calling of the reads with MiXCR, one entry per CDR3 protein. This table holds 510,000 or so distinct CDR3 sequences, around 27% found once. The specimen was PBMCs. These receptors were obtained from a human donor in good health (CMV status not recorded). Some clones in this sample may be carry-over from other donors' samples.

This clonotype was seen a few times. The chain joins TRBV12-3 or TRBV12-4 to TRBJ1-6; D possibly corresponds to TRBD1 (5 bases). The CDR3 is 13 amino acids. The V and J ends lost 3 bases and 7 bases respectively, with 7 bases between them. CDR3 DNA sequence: TGTGCCAGCAGTTTTTCAGGGAATTCACCCCTCCACTTT. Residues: CASSFSGNSPLHF.

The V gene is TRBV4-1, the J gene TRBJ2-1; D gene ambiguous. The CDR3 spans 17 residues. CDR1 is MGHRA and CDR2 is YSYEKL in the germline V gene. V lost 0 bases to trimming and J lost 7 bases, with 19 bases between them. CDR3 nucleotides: TGCGCCAGCAGCCAAGATTTCGGGCTCGAGCCTCCTAATGAGCAGTTCTTC. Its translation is CASSQDFGLEPPNEQFF.

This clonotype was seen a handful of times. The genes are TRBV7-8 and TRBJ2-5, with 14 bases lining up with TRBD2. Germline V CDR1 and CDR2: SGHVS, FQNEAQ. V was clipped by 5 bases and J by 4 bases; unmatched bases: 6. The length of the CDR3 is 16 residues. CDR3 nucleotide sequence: TGTGCCAGCAGCAGAGGGACTAGCGGGAGTGCAGAGACCCAGTACTTC. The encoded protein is CASSRGTSGSAETQYF.

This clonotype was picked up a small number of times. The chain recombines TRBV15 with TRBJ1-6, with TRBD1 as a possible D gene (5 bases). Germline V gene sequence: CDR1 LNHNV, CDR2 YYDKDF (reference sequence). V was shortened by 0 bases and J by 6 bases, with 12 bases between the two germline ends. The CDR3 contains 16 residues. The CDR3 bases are TGTGCCACCAGCAGAGAGGCAGGGTATGGTAATTCACCCCTCCACTTT. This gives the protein CATSREAGYGNSPLHF.

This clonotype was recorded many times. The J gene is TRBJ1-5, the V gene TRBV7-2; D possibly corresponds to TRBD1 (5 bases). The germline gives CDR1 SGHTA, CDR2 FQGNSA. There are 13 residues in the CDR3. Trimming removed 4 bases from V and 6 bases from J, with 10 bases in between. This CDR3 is CASSYRTGQPQHF. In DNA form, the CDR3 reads TGTGCCAGCAGCTACAGGACGGGTCAGCCCCAGCATTTT.

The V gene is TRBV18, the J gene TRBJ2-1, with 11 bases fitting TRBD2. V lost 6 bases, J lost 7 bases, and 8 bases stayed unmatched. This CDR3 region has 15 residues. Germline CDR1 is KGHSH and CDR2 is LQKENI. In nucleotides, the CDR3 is TGTGCCAGCTCCCCTACTAGCGGGAGTGGAAATGAGCAGTTCTTC. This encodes CASSPTSGSGNEQFF.

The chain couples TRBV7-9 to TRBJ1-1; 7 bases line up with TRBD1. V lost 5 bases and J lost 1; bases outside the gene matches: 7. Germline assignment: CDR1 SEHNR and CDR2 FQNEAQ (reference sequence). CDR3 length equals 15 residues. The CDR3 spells CASSIGGQRNTEAFF. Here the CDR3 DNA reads TGTGCCAGCAGCATAGGGGGACAGCGGAACACTGAAGCTTTCTTT.

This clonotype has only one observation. CDR3 DNA sequence: TGTGCCAGCAGCTTAGGTAAGGTGGTAGCTCACAATGAGCAGTTCTTC. Amino acids: CASSLGKVVAHNEQFF. The chain links TRBV11-2 to TRBJ2-1; D call uncertain. Trimming left V 1 base short and J 5 bases short, with 15 bases between. The CDR3 is 16 amino acids. Germline V gives CDR1 SGHAT, CDR2 FQNNGV.

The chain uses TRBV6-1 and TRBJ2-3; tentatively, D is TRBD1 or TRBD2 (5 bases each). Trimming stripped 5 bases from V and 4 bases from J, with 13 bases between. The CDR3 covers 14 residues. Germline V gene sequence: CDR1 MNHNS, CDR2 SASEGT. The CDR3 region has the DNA TGTGCCAGCAGTTCCGGGGCAACTCCAGATACGCAGTATTTT. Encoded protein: CASSSGATPDTQYF.

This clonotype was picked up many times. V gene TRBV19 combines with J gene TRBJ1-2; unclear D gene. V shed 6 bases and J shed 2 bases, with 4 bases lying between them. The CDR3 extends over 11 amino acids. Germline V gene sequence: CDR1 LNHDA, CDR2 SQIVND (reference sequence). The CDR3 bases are TGTGCCAGTAGCGGGAACTATGGCTACACCTTC. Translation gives CASSGNYGYTF.

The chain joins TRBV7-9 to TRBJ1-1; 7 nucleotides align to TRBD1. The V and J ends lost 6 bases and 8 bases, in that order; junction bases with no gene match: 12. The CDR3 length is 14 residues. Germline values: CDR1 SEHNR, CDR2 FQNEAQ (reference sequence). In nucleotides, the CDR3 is TGTGCCAGCAGACCATTATGGGGGACAGTGGAAGCTTTCTTT. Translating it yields CASRPLWGTVEAFF. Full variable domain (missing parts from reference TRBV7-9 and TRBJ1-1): DTGVSQNPRHKITKRGQNVTFRCDPISEHNRLYWYRQTLGQGPEFLTYFQNEAQLEKSRLLSDRFSAERPKGSFSTLEIQRTEQGDSAMYLCASRPLWGTVEAFFGQGTRLTVV.

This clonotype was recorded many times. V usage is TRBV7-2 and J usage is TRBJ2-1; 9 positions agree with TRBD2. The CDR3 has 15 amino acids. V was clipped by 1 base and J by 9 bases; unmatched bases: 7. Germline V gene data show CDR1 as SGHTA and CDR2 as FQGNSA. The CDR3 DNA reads TGTGCCAGCAGCTTAGAAAGCGGGAGGAGGAGTGAGCAGTTCTTC. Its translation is CASSLESGRRSEQFF.